These 15 T cell receptor beta chains were all obtained from the same sample, sequenced in a study of T-cell memory formation after mild COVID-19. TCRdb ran MiXCR on the 5' RACE reads and lists one entry per CDR3 protein. This repertoire shows about 340,000 distinct CDR3 sequences, over 10% found once; its top ten account for about 20%. What was sequenced was PBMCs or a T cell subset sorted from them (not recorded which). The receptors were sampled from a man between 18 and 35 years old who had mild COVID-19 (a few samples of this study predate the infection). Cell type and time point are not known.

The chain joins TRBV6-2 or TRBV6-3 to TRBJ2-1, with TRBD1 matching 11 bases. Germline V gives CDR1 MNHEY, CDR2 SVGEGT. The CDR3 has 15 residues. V shed 8 bases, J shed 8 bases, and the junction held 11 bases outside the gene matches. The CDR3 DNA is TGTGCCAGCGGTCACCGGGACAGGGGGATTCATGAGCAGTTCTTC. Its translation is CASGHRDRGIHEQFF.

This clonotype was detected only a few times. The chain employs TRBV27 and TRBJ1-4; D is possibly TRBD1 (5 bases). The germline V gene encodes CDR1 MNHEY and CDR2 SMNVEV (reference sequence). Trimming removed 5 bases from V and 5 bases from J, with 15 bases in between. The CDR3 contains 15 residues. The CDR3 nucleotides are TGTGCCAGCAGTCGGGGACTACGGACGAATGAAAAACTGTTTTTT. Translating it yields CASSRGLRTNEKLFF.

This clonotype was recorded a few times. The V gene is TRBV7-8, the J gene TRBJ2-7; unclear D gene. The germline V gene has CDR1 SGHVS and CDR2 FQNEAQ. The V end lost 5 bases, the J end lost 6 bases, and 17 bases lay between the germline ends. The CDR3 length is 14 residues. CDR3 residues: CASSPITLGSEQYF. The CDR3 nucleotides are TGTGCCAGCAGCCCAATTACCCTGGGCAGCGAGCAGTACTTC. The full variable domain, rest sourced from reference TRBV7-8 and TRBJ2-7, is GAGVSQSPRYKVAKRGQDVALRCDPISGHVSLFWYQQALGQGPEFLTYFQNEAQLDKSGLPSDRFFAERPEGSVSTLKIQRTQQEDSAVYLCASSPITLGSEQYFGPGTRLTVT.

The J gene is TRBJ2-7, the V gene TRBV7-9; D is ambiguous. The germline V gene has CDR1 SEHNR and CDR2 FQNEAQ (reference sequence). There are 15 residues in the CDR3. V shed 5 bases and J shed 2 bases, with 16 bases lying between them. For the CDR3, the DNA is TGTGCCAGCAGCGCCCCTTACTTCGAGCCCTACGAGCAGTACTTC. This translates into CASSAPYFEPYEQYF. The whole variable domain, remainder taken from reference TRBV7-9 and TRBJ2-7, is DTGVSQNPRHKITKRGQNVTFRCDPISEHNRLYWYRQTLGQGPEFLTYFQNEAQLEKSRLLSDRFSAERPKGSFSTLEIQRTEQGDSAMYLCASSAPYFEPYEQYFGPGTRLTVT.

The chain joins TRBV10-3 to TRBJ1-6; 9 bases match TRBD1. The CDR3 is made up of 14 amino acids. V lost 2 bases to trimming and J lost 10 bases; unmatched junction nucleotides: 3. CDR1 and CDR2 from the germline V gene are ENHRY and SYGVKD. The CDR3 DNA sequence: TGTGCCATCAGTGAGGGACAGGGGAGGTCACCCCTCCACTTT. It specifies CAISEGQGRSPLHF.

V is TRBV20-1 and J is TRBJ1-5; TRBD1 aligns across 8 bases. V shed 5 bases and J 2 bases; nucleotides not matched to a gene: 5. Germline CDR1 and CDR2: DFQATT and SNEGSKA (reference sequence). The CDR3 is 14 residues long. CDR3 DNA sequence: TGCAGTGCTGGGGACAGGCGGGGCAATCAGCCCCAGCATTTT. The encoded protein is CSAGDRRGNQPQHF.

This clonotype was detected only a few times. V usage is TRBV29-1 and J usage is TRBJ2-1; D call uncertain. Per the germline V gene, CDR1 is SQVTM and CDR2 is ANQGSEA. Trimming pared 1 base from V and 3 bases from J, leaving 7 bases between. The CDR3 is made up of 13 amino acids. DNA of the CDR3: TGCAGCGTTGAAGTGGCCAACTACAATGAGCAGTTCTTC. Translation: CSVEVANYNEQFF.

The genes are TRBV7-2 and TRBJ2-5; 11 bases line up with TRBD2. The CDR3 spans 16 residues. The V and J ends lost 1 base and 2 bases, in that order; junction bases with no gene match: 3. Germline V gene sequence: CDR1 SGHTA, CDR2 FQGNSA. The CDR3 DNA is TGTGCCAGCAGCTTAGGGGCTAGCGGGGGGCAAGAGACCCAGTACTTC. This gives the protein CASSLGASGGQETQYF.

This clonotype appeared a few times. This sequence joins TRBV4-1 and TRBJ2-5; 11 bases are shared with TRBD2. The CDR3 has 19 residues. Trimming removed 1 base from V and 0 bases from J; junction bases left unmatched: 10. The germline V gene encodes CDR1 MGHRA and CDR2 YSYEKL. The CDR3 loop is CASSQVYLAGGPYQETQYF. CDR3 DNA: TGCGCCAGCAGCCAAGTGTACCTAGCGGGGGGCCCCTACCAAGAGACCCAGTACTTC.

This clonotype was recorded at least ten times. The chain recombines TRBV5-5 with TRBJ1-2; unclear D gene. Germline V gene data show CDR1 as SGHKS and CDR2 as YYEKEE (reference sequence). The CDR3 length is 15 residues. The germline V and J ends were trimmed by 4 bases and 3 bases, with 16 bases remaining between them. The CDR3 bases are TGTGCCAGCAGCGCCTGGGCGGGGAACGACTATGGCTACACCTTC. Translating gives CASSAWAGNDYGYTF.

This clonotype was found a few times. The DNA of the CDR3 is TGCAGTGCTAGAGAACTTCAGATTTCACCCCTCCACTTT. It yields the protein CSARELQISPLHF. The chain uses TRBV20-1 and TRBJ1-6, with unresolved D. Between the trimmed V and J ends, which lost 0 bases and 9 bases, there was a span of 9 bases. The CDR3 loop spans 13 amino acids. Germline V lookup: CDR1 DFQATT, CDR2 SNEGSKA (reference sequence).

The rearrangement links TRBV10-3 to TRBJ2-7; 7 positions match TRBD1. The CDR3 loop spans 13 amino acids. Germline V gene data show CDR1 as ENHRY and CDR2 as SYGVKD. With V trimmed by 4 bases and J by 7 bases, 7 bases remained unmatched. CDR3 in amino acids: CAISVRGQDEQYF. The CDR3 DNA is TGTGCCATCAGTGTGAGGGGGCAGGATGAGCAGTACTTC.

There are a few counts of this clonotype. V gene TRBV7-8 combines with J gene TRBJ2-3, with 9 bases that match TRBD2. CDR1 and CDR2 from the germline V gene are SGHVS and FQNEAQ. With 4 bases clipped from V and 3 bases from J, the junction kept 5 bases outside the gene matches. The CDR3 consists of 15 residues. The CDR3 DNA sequence: TGTGCCAGCAGCTATAGCGGGGGTGGGACAGATACGCAGTATTTT. Translated: CASSYSGGGTDTQYF.

The V call is TRBV6-5, the J call TRBJ1-1; D uncertain. Deletions cut 6 bases from V and 4 bases from J, with 15 bases between. Germline lookup yields CDR1 MNHEY and CDR2 SVGAGI. The CDR3 extends over 14 amino acids. The CDR3 is CASSLWRGSTEAFF. CDR3 nucleotides: TGTGCCAGCAGCCTATGGCGAGGGTCCACTGAAGCTTTCTTT.

J is TRBJ1-6 and V is TRBV6-4, with 7 nucleotides matching TRBD1. CDR3 length: 13 amino acids. Unmatched junction bases numbered 4, after V lost 4 bases and J lost 10 bases. The germline CDR1 and CDR2 sequences are MRHNA and SNTAGT. The CDR3 DNA sequence: TGTGCCAGCAGTGCCCAGGGGGAATCACCCCTCCACTTT. Translating gives CASSAQGESPLHF.